Described below is a single T cell receptor beta chain sequence and its context. Germline V CDR1 and CDR2: SGHAT, FQNNGV. The CDR3 spans 13 residues. V was pared by 4 bases and J by 2 bases, with 9 bases between. The data stem from a study of cytomegalovirus exposure and HLA in healthy donors. The PCR employed 60 Vbeta primers together with 13 Jbeta primers. Original handling: Unique TCR beta chains totaled some 88 million in a later count, with roughly 10 million of them shared. Assay: immunoSEQ multiplex PCR; the TCRdb copy retains only in-frame clones and omits some. The DNA gave D and trimming, while V, J and clone size come from that table. The sample has around 62,000 clones, roughly 78% seen once.

The receptor's source is a man aged 35 to 55 in good health and CMV-seronegative. The sequenced sample was PBMCs. The chain recombines TRBV11-2 with TRBJ2-7; tentatively, D is TRBD1 (6 bases). This CDR3 reads CASSSDRPYEQYF. CDR3 DNA sequence: TGTGCCAGCAGCTCCGACAGGCCCTACGAGCAGTACTTC. Based on the CDR3 plus reference TRBV11-2 and TRBJ2-7, the full variable domain is EAGVAQSPRYKIIEKRQSVAFWCNPISGHATLYWYQQILGQGPKLLIQFQNNGVVDDSQLPKDRFSAERLKGVDSTLKIQPAKLEDSAVYLCASSSDRPYEQYFGPGTRLTVT.